These T cell receptor beta chains were read from a single sample in a study of Tregs in tolerant kidney transplant recipients. No antigen has been assigned to these receptors. Clones were read by immunoSEQ multiplex PCR, and TCRdb kept only the in-frame ones, dropping some. Of approximately 8,100 clones listed, nearly 35% were seen once; the top ten hold about 5.6%. Source: CD8+ T cells from blood cultured with allogeneic cells, taken before the transplant. Receptors originate from a human patient who received a combined kidney and bone marrow transplant. The CDR3 runs from the conserved cysteine through the conserved F or W. Fields, in order: D gene, V gene, J gene, clone size, CDR3 DNA, CDR3 protein. A D gene is named only where the DNA matches it firmly. Clone size is stated in some rows and not others, as once, few, many or a class when expanded.

>.|TRBV7-9|TRBJ1-3|.
TGTGCCAGCAGCTTAGATCAGTGGAACACCATATATTTT
CASSLDQWNTIYF
>TRBD1|TRBV7-3|TRBJ2-7|.
TGTGCCAGCAGCTTAGGGACAGGGTACGAGCAGTACTTC
CASSLGTGYEQYF
>TRBD1|TRBV28|TRBJ1-6|few
TGTGCCAGCAGTTGGACAGGGGAAGGCTATAATTCACCCCTCCACTTT
CASSWTGEGYNSPLHF
>.|TRBV27|TRBJ1-1|medium-sized
TGTGCCAGCAACGACAGAAGATCCATGAACACTGAAGCTTTCTTT
CASNDRRSMNTEAFF
>TRBD1|TRBV5-4|TRBJ1-6|medium-sized
TGTGCCAGCAGCTTGACAGGGGATGGCTCACCCCTCCACTTT
CASSLTGDGSPLHF
>.|TRBV27|TRBJ1-1|.
TGTGCCAGCAGTTTATGGGGCAGGTCGAACACTGAAGCTTTCTTT
CASSLWGRSNTEAFF
>TRBD2|TRBV27|TRBJ2-2|few
TGTGCCAGCAGTTTTGTCGCTAGCGGGGGGGCCCACGGGGAGCTGTTTTTT
CASSFVASGGAHGELFF
>TRBD1|TRBV28|TRBJ1-6|once
TGTGCCAGTAGGACAGGGTTTAATTCCCCCCTCCACTTT
CASRTGFNSPLHF
>TRBD1|TRBV27|TRBJ2-6|.
TGTGCCAGCAGTAAGACAGGGACCTCTGGGGCCAACGTCCTGACTTTC
CASSKTGTSGANVLTF
>.|TRBV27|TRBJ2-6|few
TGTGCCAGCAGTTTATTAGGGGTATCTGGGGCCAACGTCCTGACTTTC
CASSLLGVSGANVLTF
>.|TRBV9|TRBJ2-3|.
TGTGCCAGCAGCGCCAGCGGACTCCAAGGAGATACGCAGTATTTT
CASSASGLQGDTQYF
>TRBD1|TRBV6-6|TRBJ1-5|.
TGTGCCAGCAGTTACATACAGGGGATAAATCAGCCCCAGCATTTT
CASSYIQGINQPQHF
>.|TRBV6-1|TRBJ2-7|few
TGTGCCATCAATATAAGGGAGACGGCATACGAGCAGTACTTC
CAINIRETAYEQYF
>.|TRBV7-6|TRBJ2-1|.
TGTGCCAGCAGCTCCTTCGGGTACAATGAGCAGTTCTTC
CASSSFGYNEQFF
>.|TRBV19|TRBJ2-1|few
TGTGCCAGTAGCCCCAGGGGTCACAATGAGCAGTTCTTC
CASSPRGHNEQFF
>TRBD2|TRBV7-3|TRBJ2-3|.
TGTGCCAGCAGCCGACTAGCGTATGGCACAGATACGCAGTATTTT
CASSRLAYGTDTQYF
>TRBD1|TRBV7-9|TRBJ2-7|.
TGTGCCAGCACTTTAGGACAGGCGACGAGCATGTACTTC
CASTLGQATSMYF
>TRBD2|TRBV11-3|TRBJ2-7|once
TGTGCCAGCAGCCTATTCCTGGCGGGGGGATCCTACGAGCAGTACTTC
CASSLFLAGGSYEQYF
>.|TRBV7-9|TRBJ2-7|medium-sized
TGTGCCAGCAGCTCGTTAGCGGCCCCCCCCCGGGACTACGAGCAGTACTTC
CASSSLAAPPRDYEQYF
>.|TRBV2|TRBJ2-3|.
TGTGCCGAGCGCAGACGGGCAGATACGCAGTATTTT
CAERRRADTQYF
>TRBD2|TRBV7-6|TRBJ2-1|.
TGTGCCAGCAGCTTTGCGGGGGGCTCCTACAATGAGCAGTTCTTC
CASSFAGGSYNEQFF
>TRBD2|TRBV27|TRBJ2-3|few
TGTGCCAGCAGTTTTCTCAGCGGGAGGGCTACAGATACGCAGTATTTT
CASSFLSGRATDTQYF
>TRBD1|TRBV30|TRBJ2-7|.
TGTGCCTGGAGACAACCGGGACAGGGGTGGGAGCAGTACTTC
CAWRQPGQGWEQYF
>.|TRBV6-1|TRBJ2-4|.
TGTGCCAGCAGCAGTCAGGGGCTAGCCAAAAACATTCAGTACTTC
CASSSQGLAKNIQYF
>TRBD2|TRBV6-4|TRBJ2-1|few
TGTGCCAGCAGTGCCTATCCGGGGGGATATGAGCAGTTCTTC
CASSAYPGGYEQFF
>TRBD1|TRBV7-6|TRBJ2-7|.
TGTGCCAGCAGCCTCGGGGGACAGGGGCCCTACGAGCAGTACTTC
CASSLGGQGPYEQYF
>.|TRBV7-6|TRBJ2-7|few
TGTGCCAGCAGCTCGTTAGCGGCCCCCCCCCGGGACTACGAGCAGTACTTC
CASSSLAAPPRDYEQYF
>TRBD2|TRBV4-1|TRBJ2-2|.
TGCGCCAGCAGCCAAGGACGGGGACTAAACACCGGGGAGCTGTTTTTT
CASSQGRGLNTGELFF
>.|TRBV15|TRBJ1-5|medium-sized
TGTGCCACCAGCCCACAAGGTGGGAGAAGGAATCAGCCCCAGCATTTT
CATSPQGGRRNQPQHF
>TRBD2|TRBV7-9|TRBJ2-3|few
TGTGCCAGCACCGGACTAGTTAGAGATACGCAGTATTTT
CASTGLVRDTQYF
>.|TRBV6-5|TRBJ1-1|.
TGTGCCAGCAGTCTTTACCTCGGGAACACTGAAGCTTTCTTT
CASSLYLGNTEAFF
>TRBD1|TRBV7-3|TRBJ2-3|few
TGTGCCAGCAGCTTAACAGGGGGCGCAGATACGCAGTATTTT
CASSLTGGADTQYF
>TRBD2|TRBV27|TRBJ2-7|many
TGTGCCAGCAGTTCGCTTCTAGCGGGGGGGTCCTACGAGCAGTACTTC
CASSSLLAGGSYEQYF
>.|TRBV11-2|TRBJ2-5|.
TGTGCCAGCAGCTCGCAGGGGGACCGGGGGGAGACCCAGTACTTC
CASSSQGDRGETQYF
>TRBD2|TRBV5-4|TRBJ2-3|.
TGTGCCAGCAGCTTCGGACTAGCGGGGGTAACAGATACGCAGTATTTT
CASSFGLAGVTDTQYF
>TRBD2|TRBV11-3|TRBJ2-7|.
TGTGCCAGCAGCGCGGCGGGAGAGACGTCCTACGAGCAGTACTTC
CASSAAGETSYEQYF
>.|TRBV11-3|TRBJ2-7|.
TGTGCCAGCAGCCCATGGCTGGGCAGCAGCTCCTACGAGCAGTACTTC
CASSPWLGSSSYEQYF
>TRBD1|TRBV30|TRBJ2-1|.
TGTGCCTGGGGGACAGGCAATGAGCAGTTCTTC
CAWGTGNEQFF
>.|TRBV19|TRBJ2-3|few
TGTGCCAGTAACGATGGGGACAACACAGATACGCAGTATTTT
CASNDGDNTDTQYF
>.|TRBV6-5|TRBJ2-2|.
TGTGCCAGCAGTTACTCGCCCGGTCATGCCGGGGAGCTGTTTTTT
CASSYSPGHAGELFF
>.|TRBV19|TRBJ2-7|few
TGTGCCAGTAGTTATAGAGGCAGGGCCTACGAGCAGTACTTC
CASSYRGRAYEQYF
>.|TRBV7-3|TRBJ2-7|few
TGTGCCAGCAGCTTCGGGGGAGCCTCCTACGAGCAGTACTTC
CASSFGGASYEQYF
>.|TRBV7-2|TRBJ2-7|medium-sized
TGTGCCAGCAGCCCACTCCTGGGAGCCTACGAGCAGTACTTC
CASSPLLGAYEQYF
>.|TRBV2|TRBJ2-5|.
TGTGCCAGCAGTCAGCATAGCGGTACCCGGTCGTTGAAGACCCAGTACTTC
CASSQHSGTRSLKTQYF
>.|TRBV5-6|TRBJ2-7|.
TGTGCCAGCCCCCTCGCCCCCCGCGTCGTTCGGACTGTGAGGAACGAGCAGTACTTC
CASPLAPRVVRTVRNEQYF
>TRBD2|TRBV27|TRBJ2-3|.
TGTGCCAGCAGTTTACTAGCGGGCACAGATACGCAGTATTTT
CASSLLAGTDTQYF
>TRBD2|TRBV30|TRBJ2-5|.
TGTGCCTGGGGGATTAGCGGGGGGGCAGGAGAGACCCAGTACTTC
CAWGISGGAGETQYF
>.|TRBV18|TRBJ2-1|.
TGTGCCAGCTCACCACAGGGGAGGTCGCAGGTCTATGAGCAGTTCTTC
CASSPQGRSQVYEQFF
>.|TRBV7-2|TRBJ2-7|.
TGTGCCAGCGGAGGGGGGGCTGCCGCGGGGGAGCAGTACTTC
CASGGGAAAGEQYF
>TRBD2|TRBV7-8|TRBJ2-1|.
TGTGCCAGCAGCCCCATGGGGGGGTCCAATGAGCAGTTCTTC
CASSPMGGSNEQFF
>TRBD1|TRBV16|TRBJ1-5|.
TGTGCCAGCAGCCATACCGGGACAGGGGGGTTTGCGCCCCAGCATTTT
CASSHTGTGGFAPQHF
>TRBD1|TRBV28|TRBJ2-3|.
TGTGCCAGCAGGAGGGACAGGGGACGCATGACGCAGTATTTT
CASRRDRGRMTQYF
>.|TRBV11-3|TRBJ2-1|few
TGTGCCAGCAGCTCGAGAGGCCCTAACAATGAGCAGTTCTTC
CASSSRGPNNEQFF
>.|TRBV27|TRBJ2-3|.
TGTGCCGTCAGGGGCACAGATACGCAGTATTTT
CAVRGTDTQYF
>TRBD1|TRBV19|TRBJ2-7|few
TGTGCCAGTAGTATTGGGCAGGGGGTTTCCTACGAGCAGTACTTC
CASSIGQGVSYEQYF
>TRBD2|TRBV7-6|TRBJ2-2|medium-sized
TGTGCCAGCAGCTTCGGGGGGACCGGGGAGCTGTTTTTT
CASSFGGTGELFF
>.|TRBV19|TRBJ1-2|medium-sized
TGTGCCAGTAGCCCAATGCCGGGATTTAACTATGGCTACACCTTC
CASSPMPGFNYGYTF
>TRBD1|TRBV4-1|TRBJ2-3|few
TGCGCCAGCAGCCATGACGGATCCGGGACAGGGACCACAGATACGCAGTATTTT
CASSHDGSGTGTTDTQYF
>.|TRBV27|TRBJ1-1|.
TGTGCCAGCAGAACGGGGAACACTGAAGCTTTCTTT
CASRTGNTEAFF
>.|TRBV5-1|TRBJ1-3|.
TGCGCCAGCAGCTCGATTTTAGGAGACACCATATATTTT
CASSSILGDTIYF